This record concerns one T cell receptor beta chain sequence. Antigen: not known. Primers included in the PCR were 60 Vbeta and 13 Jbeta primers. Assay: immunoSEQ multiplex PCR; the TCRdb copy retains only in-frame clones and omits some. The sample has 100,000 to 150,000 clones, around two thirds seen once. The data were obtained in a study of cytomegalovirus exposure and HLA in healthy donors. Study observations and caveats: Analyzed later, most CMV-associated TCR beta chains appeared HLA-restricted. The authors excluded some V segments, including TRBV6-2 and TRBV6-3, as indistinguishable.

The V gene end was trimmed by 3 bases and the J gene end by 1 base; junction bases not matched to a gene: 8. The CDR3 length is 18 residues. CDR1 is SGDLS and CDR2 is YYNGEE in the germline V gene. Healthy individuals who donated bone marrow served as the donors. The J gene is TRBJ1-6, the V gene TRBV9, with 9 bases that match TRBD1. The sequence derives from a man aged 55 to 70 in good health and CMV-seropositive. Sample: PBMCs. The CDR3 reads CASSARDRAPSYNSPLHF. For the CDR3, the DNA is TGTGCCAGCAGCGCCAGGGACAGGGCCCCGTCCTATAATTCACCCCTCCACTTT.